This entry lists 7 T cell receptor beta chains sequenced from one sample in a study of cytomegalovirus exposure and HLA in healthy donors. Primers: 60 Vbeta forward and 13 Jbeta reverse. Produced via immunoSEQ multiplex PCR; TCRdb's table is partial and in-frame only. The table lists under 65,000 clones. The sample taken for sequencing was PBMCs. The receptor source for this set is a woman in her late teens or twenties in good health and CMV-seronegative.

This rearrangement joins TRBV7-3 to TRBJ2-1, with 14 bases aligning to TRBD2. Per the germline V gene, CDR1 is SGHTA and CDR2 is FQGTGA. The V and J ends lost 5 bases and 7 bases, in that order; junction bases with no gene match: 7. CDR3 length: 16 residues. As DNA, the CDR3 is TGTGCCAGCAGCCGAACCGGGACTAGCGGGGGAAATGAGCAGTTCTTC. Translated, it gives CASSRTGTSGGNEQFF.

The DNA for the CDR3 is TGTGCCTGGAGTAACCCGGGCGAGCAGTACTTC. Amino acid sequence: CAWSNPGEQYF. The J gene is TRBJ2-7, the V gene TRBV30; D not certain. V lost 2 bases, J lost 6 bases, and 8 bases lay in between. The CDR3 sequence is 11 residues long. Germline CDR1 GTSNPN, CDR2 SVGIG (reference sequence). Looking up the rest from reference TRBV30 and TRBJ2-7 gives the full variable domain: SQTIHQWPATLVQPVGSPLSLECTVEGTSNPNLYWYRQAAGRGLQLLFYSVGIGQISSEVPQNLSASRPQDRQFILSSKKLLLSDSGFYLCAWSNPGEQYFGPGTRLTVT.

The DNA for the CDR3 is TGCGCCAGCAGCTTGGCACGGGACTCAGGGGAAGCTTTCTTT. Its protein product is CASSLARDSGEAFF. This chain joins TRBV5-1 and TRBJ1-1, with a weak D call TRBD1 (5 bases). There are 14 residues in the CDR3. Trimming took 0 bases from V and 8 from J, leaving 14 bases between them. Germline V gene lookup returns CDR1 SGHRS and CDR2 YFSETQ.

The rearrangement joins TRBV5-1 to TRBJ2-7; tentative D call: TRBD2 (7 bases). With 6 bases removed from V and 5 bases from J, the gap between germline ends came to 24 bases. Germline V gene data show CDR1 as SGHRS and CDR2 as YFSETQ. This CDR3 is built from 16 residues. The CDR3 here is CASTPGGSGVPHEQYF. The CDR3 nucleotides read TGCGCCAGCACCCCGGGGGGCAGCGGGGTCCCCCACGAGCAGTACTTC.

As DNA, the CDR3 is TGCGCCAGCAGCCCAGAAGGACTAGCGGGGGGCCGGGACCAGTACTTC. It is translated as CASSPEGLAGGRDQYF. The J gene is TRBJ2-5, the V gene TRBV5-1, with TRBD2 matching over 14 bases. CDR1 is SGHRS, CDR2 YFSETQ, per germline. This CDR3 region has 16 residues. V gave up 4 bases and J gave up 10 bases; unmatched junction bases: 12.

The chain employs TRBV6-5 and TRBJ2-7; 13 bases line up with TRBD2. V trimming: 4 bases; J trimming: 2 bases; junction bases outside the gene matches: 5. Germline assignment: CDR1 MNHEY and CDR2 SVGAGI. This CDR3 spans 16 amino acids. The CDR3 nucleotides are TGTGCCAGCAGTTCCCGACTAGCGGGGGGAGCCTACGAGCAGTACTTC. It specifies CASSSRLAGGAYEQYF.

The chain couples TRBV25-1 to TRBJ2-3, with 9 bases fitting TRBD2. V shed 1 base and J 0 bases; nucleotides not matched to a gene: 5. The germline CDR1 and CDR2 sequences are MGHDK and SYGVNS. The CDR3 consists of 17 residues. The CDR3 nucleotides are TGTGCCAGCAGTGAATCGGTAGCGGGAGAAAGCACAGATACGCAGTATTTT. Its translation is CASSESVAGESTDTQYF.